This T cell receptor beta chain was sequenced for a study of T cell responses to AZD1222 COVID-19 vaccine. Notes on the study in general: Donors were largely white British and mainly female; clonal diversity was possibly underestimated. Dominant at 160-218 and 743-854, vaccine-associated CD4 TCRs also spanned spike. Epitopes outside B.1.351 and B.1.1.7 mutated regions reportedly drew nearly half of spike TCRs.

The CDR3 is 15 amino acids. Trimming stripped 4 bases from V and 0 bases from J, with 13 bases between. The germline V gene has CDR1 MNHNS and CDR2 SASEGT. On this clone: The antigen remains undetermined.

Data came from immunoSEQ multiplex PCR; TCRdb stores just in-frame clones and leaves some out. The repertoire holds some 150,000 clones, with around 85% as singletons. This receptor was obtained from an adult who had recovered from COVID-19. The material sequenced was peripheral blood, taken after recovery from COVID-19. The rearrangement links TRBV6-1 to TRBJ2-7, with D perhaps matching TRBD2 (6 bases). The DNA of the CDR3 is TGTGCCAGCAGTGTATACGGAGGGAGCTCCTACGAGCAGTACTTC. The encoded protein is CASSVYGGSSYEQYF.